The 5 T cell receptor beta chains listed next were all sequenced from one sample in a study of technical replicates of blood from a handful of donors. The assay was immunoSEQ multiplex PCR, and TCRdb's table has in-frame clones only and misses some. The sample includes some 64,000 clones, approximately 92% of them seen just once. What was sequenced was PBMCs. Every receptor here comes from a human donor in good health. Some clones in this sample may be carry-over from other donors' samples.

This rearrangement joins TRBV6-1 to TRBJ1-5; no clear D. The CDR3 is 12 amino acids. Germline V gene sequence: CDR1 MNHNS, CDR2 SASEGT. Trimming left V 0 bases short and J 7 bases short, with 4 bases between. The CDR3, as DNA: TGTGCCAGCAGTGAAGCGGCCCAGCCCCAGCATTTT. Amino acid sequence: CASSEAAQPQHF.

V gene TRBV7-9 combines with J gene TRBJ2-1, with 7 bases that match TRBD2. The CDR3 has 16 amino acids. Germline V gene data show CDR1 as SEHNR and CDR2 as FQNEAQ (reference sequence). J gave up 4 bases and V 1 base, and 7 bases lay outside the gene matches. CDR3 DNA sequence: TGTGCCAGCAGCTTAGAGGGCGGGAGAGGGTACAATGAGCAGTTCTTC. Protein: CASSLEGGRGYNEQFF.

V is TRBV11-2 and J is TRBJ1-6, with D possibly matching TRBD1 (6 bases). From germline, CDR1 is SGHAT and CDR2 FQNNGV. Between the trimmed V and J ends, which lost 5 bases and 11 bases, there was a span of 13 bases. The CDR3 sequence is 13 residues long. The CDR3 DNA sequence: TGTGCCAGCAGCGCCACAGGGATTCCACCCCTCCACTTT. It specifies CASSATGIPPLHF.

The chain joins TRBV4-1 to TRBJ2-5, with 8 nucleotides matching TRBD2. J was trimmed by 3 bases and V by 1 base; bases with no gene match: 7. Germline V gives CDR1 MGHRA, CDR2 YSYEKL. The CDR3 contains 16 residues. The CDR3 here is CASSQGIGAGEETQYF. The CDR3 DNA sequence: TGCGCCAGCAGCCAAGGCATTGGAGCGGGAGAAGAGACCCAGTACTTC.

This clone was seen more than once but under ten times. This CDR3 reads CASSSSSGGGDADTQYF. The CDR3 nucleotides read TGTGCCAGCAGCTCTTCCTCGGGAGGGGGCGACGCAGATACGCAGTATTTT. The rearrangement links TRBV7-2 to TRBJ2-3; D is possibly TRBD2 (8 bases). The V end was cut by 4 bases, the J end by 4 bases, with 21 bases between. Germline V CDR1 and CDR2: SGHTA, FQGNSA. This CDR3 has 17 amino acids.